This T cell receptor beta chain was identified during a study of T cell responses to AZD1222 COVID-19 vaccine (dated by TCRdb to about 2021). With respect to the entire study: A total of 230 to 250 trial participants underwent TCR sequencing, of whom more than 200 had received two doses of AZD1222 and approximately 25 had received two doses of the MenACWY control vaccine. Trial participants were enrolled by age into subgroups of 18-55, 56-69 and 70-plus years, and around 150, 28 and 57 TCR-sequenced participants, respectively, were included in these subgroups.

Summary of the overall study and its limitations: Because no samples from the day 14 peak response were available, repertoires could be characterized only after the peak T cell response. Spike-specific TCR breadth and depth rose significantly after two AZD1222 doses compared with day 0 and with MenACWY recipients. Participants were mostly white British, with more females than males. The authors suggested clonal diversity may have been underestimated. Nearly half of unique spike-specific TCRs reportedly recognized epitopes outside regions mutated in the B.1.351 and B.1.1.7 variants. In the small 56-69-year group, the increase in depth fell short of significance, most likely because of low power. Only six AZD1222 recipients were SARS-CoV-2 seropositive at baseline, limiting conclusions about previously exposed vaccinees. The whole spike protein was spanned by vaccine-associated CD4 TCRs, and dominant responses were seen in regions 160-218 and 743-854.

In the paper's terms, the time point label means: about 28 days (+/-7) after the second vaccine dose. The intended sense of this specimen's treatment or condition label: meningococcal conjugate vaccine given as trial control. Vaccinee samples were obtained from the UK trials COV001 and COV002, which included a single-blind randomized controlled phase 2/3 trial of AZD1222 (ChAdOx1 nCoV-19) in healthy adults. For TCRbeta chain sequencing, PBMC samples were collected from trial participants at day 0 and at day 28 after the second dose. From cysteine to phenylalanine, the CDR3 is 19 amino acids long. This entry keeps only the CDR3 DNA: 57 bases, framed from base 1. Trimming removed 0 bases from V and 0 bases from J; the gene matches leave 12 bases unexplained. The CDR1 and CDR2 encoded by the germline V gene are SGHNT and YENEEA. Regarding this clone: Which antigen it targets is not known. No base-level quality is on record; no much larger clone is a single base apart.

The CDR3 regions of human TCRbeta chains were subjected to immunosequencing. As for the original processing: TCRs in the repertoires were compared against a reference library of SARS-CoV-2-specific TCRs that had been generated with the MIRA antigen-specificity platform. Breadth was defined as the fraction of unique TCRs that were SARS-CoV-2-associated, and depth was defined as the fraction of total T cells that were SARS-CoV-2-associated. Using the MIRA data, each spike-specific TCR was assigned both to the spike region to which the TCR was reactive and to a CD4 or CD8 class. Log10-transformed breadth and depth values were compared by one-way ANOVA with Sidak's multiple comparisons tests. TCRdb provides this immuneACCESS table in a form limited to in-frame rearrangements. Some clones are lacking; in checked studies, under half of them reflect an unresolved V gene, and why the rest are absent is not known. V and J calls and clone size are those listed in that table; D and trimming were worked out from the DNA. The table for this sample lists about 140,000 clones; 65% to 90% of them were counted only once. Of the sample, around 7.9% falls within the top ten clones.

The input for sequencing was peripheral blood, taken 28 days after the second dose of the MenACWY control vaccine. The V gene is TRBV11-3 and the J gene is TRBJ2-7, and TRBD2 aligns with 9 junction nucleotides. The TCR originated in an adult who received the MenACWY meningococcal vaccine as a control. The CDR3 sequence is CASSLDRVASGISSYEQYF. The DNA reads as follows: TGTGCCAGCAGCTTAGATCGCGTCGCTAGCGGGATTAGCTCCTACGAGCAGTACTTC.